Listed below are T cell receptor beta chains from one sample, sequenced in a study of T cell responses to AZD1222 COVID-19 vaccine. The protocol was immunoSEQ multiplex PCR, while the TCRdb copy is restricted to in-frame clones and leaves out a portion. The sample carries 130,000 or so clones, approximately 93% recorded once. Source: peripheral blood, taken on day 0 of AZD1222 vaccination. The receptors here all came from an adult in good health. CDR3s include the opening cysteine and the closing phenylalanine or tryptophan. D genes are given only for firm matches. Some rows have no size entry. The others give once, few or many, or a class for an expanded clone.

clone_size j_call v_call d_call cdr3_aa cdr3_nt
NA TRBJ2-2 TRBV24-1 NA CATSGQTGTGELFF TGTGCCACCAGTGGTCAAACGGGCACCGGGGAGCTGTTTTTT
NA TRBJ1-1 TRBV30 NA CAWSPGADGKAFF TGTGCCTGGAGCCCGGGGGCCGACGGTAAAGCTTTCTTT
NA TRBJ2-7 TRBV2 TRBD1 CASLPGQGYDEQYF TGTGCCAGCCTCCCCGGACAGGGGTATGACGAGCAGTACTTC
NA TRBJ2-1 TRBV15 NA CATSSPSRVINNEQFF TGTGCCACCAGCAGCCCCAGCAGGGTAATTAACAATGAGCAGTTCTTC
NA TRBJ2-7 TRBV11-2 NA CASSPGRWSYEQYF TGTGCCAGCAGCCCCGGGAGATGGTCCTACGAGCAGTACTTC
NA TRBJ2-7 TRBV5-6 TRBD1 CASSPGTGSHEQYF TGTGCCAGCAGCCCAGGGACAGGGAGTCACGAGCAGTACTTC
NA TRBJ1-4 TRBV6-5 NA CASSIQTTNEKLFF TGTGCCAGCAGTATACAGACAACTAATGAAAAACTGTTTTTT
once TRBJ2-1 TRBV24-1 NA CATSVVTGQQFF TGTGCCACCAGTGTAGTAACAGGCCAGCAGTTCTTC
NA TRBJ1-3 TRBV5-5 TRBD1 CASSGQDRAGNTIYF TGTGCCAGCAGCGGCCAGGACAGGGCTGGAAACACCATATATTTT
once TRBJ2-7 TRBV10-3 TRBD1 CAISAPTGRWDRVNEQYF TGTGCCATCAGTGCTCCGACAGGACGCTGGGACAGGGTCAACGAGCAGTACTTC
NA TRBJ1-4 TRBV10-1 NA CASSEKVGDVGEKLFF TGCGCCAGCAGTGAAAAGGTCGGCGACGTAGGTGAAAAACTGTTTTTT
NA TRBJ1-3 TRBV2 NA CASSSQGAAGNTIYF TGTGCCAGCAGTTCACAGGGAGCAGCTGGAAACACCATATATTTT
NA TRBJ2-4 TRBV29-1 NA CSVDIGNIQYF TGCAGCGTTGATATTGGGAACATTCAGTACTTC
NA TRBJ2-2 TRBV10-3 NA CAISEGSNTGELFF TGTGCCATCAGTGAGGGGTCCAACACCGGGGAGCTGTTTTTT
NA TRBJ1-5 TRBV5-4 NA CASSLGGANQPQHF TGTGCCAGCAGCTTGGGGGGTGCAAATCAGCCCCAGCATTTT
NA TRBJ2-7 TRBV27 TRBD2 CASSLLAGVGYEQYF TGTGCCAGCAGTTTATTAGCGGGAGTAGGATACGAGCAGTACTTC
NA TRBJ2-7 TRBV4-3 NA CASSHSTRGREQYF TGCGCCAGCAGCCATAGTACGAGGGGACGCGAGCAGTACTTC
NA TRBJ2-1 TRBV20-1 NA CSAWEIDEQFF TGCAGTGCATGGGAAATTGATGAGCAGTTCTTC